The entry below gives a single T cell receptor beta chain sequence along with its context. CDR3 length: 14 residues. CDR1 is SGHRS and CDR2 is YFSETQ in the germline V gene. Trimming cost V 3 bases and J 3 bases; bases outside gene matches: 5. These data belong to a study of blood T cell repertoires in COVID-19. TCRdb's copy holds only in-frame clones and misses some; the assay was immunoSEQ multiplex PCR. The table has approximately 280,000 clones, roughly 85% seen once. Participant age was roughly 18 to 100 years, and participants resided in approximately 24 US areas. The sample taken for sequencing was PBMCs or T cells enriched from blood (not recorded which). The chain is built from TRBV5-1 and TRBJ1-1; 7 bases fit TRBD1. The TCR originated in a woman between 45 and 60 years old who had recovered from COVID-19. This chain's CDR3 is CASSYQGGDTEAFF. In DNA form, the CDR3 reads TGCGCCAGCAGCTATCAGGGGGGAGACACTGAAGCTTTCTTT.